The clone carrying this T cell receptor (beta chain) was seen many times. What it binds is unknown. The sample comes from a study of T cells in Graves' hyperthyroidism and ophthalmopathy. Study overall: Before treatment of any kind, peripheral blood was taken at initial diagnosis.

TCR beta CDR3 regions were amplified from RNA. The HTBI primer set was used in a first-round RT-PCR of the TCR CDR3. TCRdb used MiXCR to reprocess the multiplex PCR reads, holding one entry per CDR3 protein. The sample lists 350,000 to 400,000 distinct CDR3 sequences; 14% to 15% were seen once. Trimming left V 1 base short and J 3 bases short, with 10 bases between. This CDR3 is built from 14 residues. Germline CDR1 SGHVS, CDR2 FQNEAQ. Whole-study findings and limits: Ophthalmopathy, which appeared later, was predicted by the model a median around 6.9 months before onset. The blood repertoire included most of the expanded thyroid clonotypes above 0.001.

The sequence was collected from a woman in her 30s with Graves' hyperthyroidism. This sequence joins TRBV7-8 and TRBJ2-7, with D perhaps given as TRBD1 or TRBD2 (5 bases each). The specimen sequenced was blood. CDR3 sequence reads: CASSLEGRHYEQYF. The CDR3 DNA is TGTGCCAGCAGCTTAGAGGGACGCCACTACGAGCAGTACTTC.